This T cell receptor (beta chain) was recorded in a study of T cells in Graves' hyperthyroidism and ophthalmopathy. Study conclusions and caveats: A median around 5.9 months before onset, the model predicted ophthalmopathy. Peripheral blood also featured most of the thyroid clonotypes expanded above 0.001.

This clonotype came up a few times. Its target is not known. TCR beta CDR3 region amplification was performed from RNA transcripts. The HTBI primer set drove a first-round RT-PCR of the TCR CDR3. One entry per CDR3 protein, called by TCRdb with MiXCR from the multiplex PCR reads. The sample has around 600,000 distinct CDR3 sequences; 45% are singletons. Not enrolled were patients with uncontrolled infection, other autoimmune disease, pregnancy or lactation. Between the trimmed V and J ends, which lost 6 bases and 3 bases, there was a span of 14 bases. Germline assignment: CDR1 SNHLY and CDR2 FYNNEI. This CDR3 comprises 14 residues.

The clonotype originates from an adult man with Graves' disease, either hyperthyroidism or ophthalmopathy (not recorded which). The sequenced sample consisted of peripheral blood or thyroid tissue (not recorded which). V gene TRBV2 combines with J gene TRBJ1-1; D is unclear. CDR3 nucleotide sequence: TGTGCCAGCAGCCCGGACGAAGTTGACACTGAAGCTTTCTTT. It is translated as CASSPDEVDTEAFF.